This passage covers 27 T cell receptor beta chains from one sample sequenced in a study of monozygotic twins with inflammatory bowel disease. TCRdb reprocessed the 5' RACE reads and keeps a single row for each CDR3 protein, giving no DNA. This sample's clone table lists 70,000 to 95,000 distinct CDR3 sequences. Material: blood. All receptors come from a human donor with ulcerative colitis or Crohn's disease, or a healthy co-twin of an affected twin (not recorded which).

The chain's CDR3 is CSAPGQPNYGYTF. J is TRBJ1-2 and V is TRBV20-1; the TCRdb call, TRBD1, lacks DNA for checking. The CDR3 is 13 amino acids. Germline CDR1 reads DFQATT; CDR2 reads SNEGSKA (reference sequence).

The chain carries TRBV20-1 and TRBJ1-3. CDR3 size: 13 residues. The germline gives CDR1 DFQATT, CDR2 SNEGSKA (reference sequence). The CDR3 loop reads CSAQKTLGNTIYF.

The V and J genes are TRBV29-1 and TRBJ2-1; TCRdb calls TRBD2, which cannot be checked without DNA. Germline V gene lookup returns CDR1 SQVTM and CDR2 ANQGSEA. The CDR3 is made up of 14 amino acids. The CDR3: CSVEWPFGGNEQFF.

The CDR3 here is CASSAGQGDTGELFF. This chain connects TRBV5-1 to TRBJ2-2; TCRdb gives TRBD1 as the D gene, but with no DNA this cannot be confirmed. The CDR3 has 15 amino acids. Per germline, CDR1 SGHRS and CDR2 YFSETQ. The full variable domain, completed using reference TRBV5-1 and TRBJ2-2, is KAGVTQTPRYLIKTRGQQVTLSCSPISGHRSVSWYQQTPGQGLQFLFEYFSETQRNKGNFPGRFSGRQFSNSRSEMNVSTLELGDSALYLCASSAGQGDTGELFFGEGSRLTVL.

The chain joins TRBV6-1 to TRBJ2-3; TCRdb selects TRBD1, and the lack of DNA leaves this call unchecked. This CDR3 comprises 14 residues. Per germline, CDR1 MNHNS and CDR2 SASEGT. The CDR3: CASSSYGGPDTQYF.

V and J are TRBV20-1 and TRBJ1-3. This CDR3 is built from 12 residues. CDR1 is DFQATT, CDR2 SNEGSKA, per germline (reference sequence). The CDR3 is CSARVGDNTIYF.

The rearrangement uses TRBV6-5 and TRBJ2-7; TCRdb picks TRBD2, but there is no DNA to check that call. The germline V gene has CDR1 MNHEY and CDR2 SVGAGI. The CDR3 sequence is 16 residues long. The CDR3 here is CASSYSRRGVSYEQYF.

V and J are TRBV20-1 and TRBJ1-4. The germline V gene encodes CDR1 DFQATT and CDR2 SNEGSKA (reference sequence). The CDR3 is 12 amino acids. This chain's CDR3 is CSAREEVGKLFF.

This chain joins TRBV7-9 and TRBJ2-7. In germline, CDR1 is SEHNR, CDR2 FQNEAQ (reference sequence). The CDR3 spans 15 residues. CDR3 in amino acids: CASSPYYSEDYEQYF.

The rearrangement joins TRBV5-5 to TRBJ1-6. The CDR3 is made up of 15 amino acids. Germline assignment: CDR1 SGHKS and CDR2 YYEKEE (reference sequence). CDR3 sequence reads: CASSSSSSYNSPLHF.

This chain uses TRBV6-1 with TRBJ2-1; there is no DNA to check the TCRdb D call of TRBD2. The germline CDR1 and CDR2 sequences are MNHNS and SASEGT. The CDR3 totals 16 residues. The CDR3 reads CASSDKLAGRRSEQFF.

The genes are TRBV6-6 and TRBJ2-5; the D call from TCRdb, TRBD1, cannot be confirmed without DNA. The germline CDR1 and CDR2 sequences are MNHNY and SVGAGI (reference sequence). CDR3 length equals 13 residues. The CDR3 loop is CASSWGTGETQYF.

CDR3 protein: CASSQDNEAFF. The V call is TRBV4-2, the J call TRBJ1-1. This CDR3 has 11 amino acids. Germline CDR1 reads LGHNA; CDR2 reads YNFKEQ.

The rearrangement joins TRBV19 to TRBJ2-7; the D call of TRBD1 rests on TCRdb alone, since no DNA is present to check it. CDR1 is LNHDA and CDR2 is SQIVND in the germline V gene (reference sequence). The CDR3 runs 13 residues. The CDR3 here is CASSGGLSYEQYF.

The CDR3 sequence: CASSVNGHLNTEAFF. This chain uses TRBV5-1 with TRBJ1-1; the TCRdb D gene call, TRBD1, has no DNA to confirm it. CDR1 is SGHRS and CDR2 is YFSETQ in the germline V gene. CDR3 length: 15 residues. The entire variable domain, with the rest obtained from reference TRBV5-1 and TRBJ1-1, is as follows: KAGVTQTPRYLIKTRGQQVTLSCSPISGHRSVSWYQQTPGQGLQFLFEYFSETQRNKGNFPGRFSGRQFSNSRSEMNVSTLELGDSALYLCASSVNGHLNTEAFFGQGTRLTVV.

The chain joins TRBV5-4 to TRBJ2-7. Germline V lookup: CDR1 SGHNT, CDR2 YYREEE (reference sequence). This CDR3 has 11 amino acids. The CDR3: CASSSTRIQYF. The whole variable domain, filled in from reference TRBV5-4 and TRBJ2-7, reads ETGVTQSPTHLIKTRGQQVTLRCSSQSGHNTVSWYQQALGQGPQFIFQYYREEENGRGNFPPRFSGLQFPNYSSELNVNALELDDSALYLCASSSTRIQYFGPGTRLTVT.

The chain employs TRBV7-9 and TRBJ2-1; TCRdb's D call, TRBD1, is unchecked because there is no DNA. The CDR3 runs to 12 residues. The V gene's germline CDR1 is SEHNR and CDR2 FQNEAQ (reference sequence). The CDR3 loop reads CASSPQGNEQFF.

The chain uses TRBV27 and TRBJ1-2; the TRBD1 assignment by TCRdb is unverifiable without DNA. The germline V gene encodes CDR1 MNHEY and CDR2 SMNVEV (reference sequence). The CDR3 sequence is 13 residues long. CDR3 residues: CASSYGQGAGYTF.

CDR3 in amino acids: CASSLRGEAQPQHF. The genes are TRBV7-2 and TRBJ1-5; without DNA, the TCRdb call of TRBD1 cannot be checked. Germline V gene data show CDR1 as SGHTA and CDR2 as FQGNSA. The CDR3 runs to 14 residues.

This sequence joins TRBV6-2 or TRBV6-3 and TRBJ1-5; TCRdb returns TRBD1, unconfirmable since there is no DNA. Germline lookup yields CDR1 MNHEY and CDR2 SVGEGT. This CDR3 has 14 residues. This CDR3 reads CASSKDRDFQPQHF.

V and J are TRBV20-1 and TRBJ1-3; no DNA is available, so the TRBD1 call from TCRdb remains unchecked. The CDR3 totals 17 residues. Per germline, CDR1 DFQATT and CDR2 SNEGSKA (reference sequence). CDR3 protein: CSARGSLGTEWGNTIYF.

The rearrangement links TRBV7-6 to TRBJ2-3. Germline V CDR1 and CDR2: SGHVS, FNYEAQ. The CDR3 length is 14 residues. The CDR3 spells CASSSSGNTDTQYF.

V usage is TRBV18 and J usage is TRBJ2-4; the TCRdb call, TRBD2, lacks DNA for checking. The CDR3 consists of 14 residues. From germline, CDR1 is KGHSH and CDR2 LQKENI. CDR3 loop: CASSLGDGGNIQYF.

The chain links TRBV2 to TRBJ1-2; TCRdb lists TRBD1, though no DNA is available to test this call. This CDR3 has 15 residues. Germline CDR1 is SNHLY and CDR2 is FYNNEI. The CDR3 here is CASRAGTGGAWGYTF.

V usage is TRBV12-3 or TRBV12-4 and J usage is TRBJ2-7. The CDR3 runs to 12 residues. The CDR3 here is CASSYLDYEQYF.

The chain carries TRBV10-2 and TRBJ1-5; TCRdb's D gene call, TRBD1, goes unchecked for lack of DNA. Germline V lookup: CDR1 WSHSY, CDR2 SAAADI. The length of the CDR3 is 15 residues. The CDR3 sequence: CASSDPSGGRQPQHF.

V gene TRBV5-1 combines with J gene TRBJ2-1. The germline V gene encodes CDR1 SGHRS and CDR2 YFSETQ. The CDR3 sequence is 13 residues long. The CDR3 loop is CASSLPSYNEQFF.